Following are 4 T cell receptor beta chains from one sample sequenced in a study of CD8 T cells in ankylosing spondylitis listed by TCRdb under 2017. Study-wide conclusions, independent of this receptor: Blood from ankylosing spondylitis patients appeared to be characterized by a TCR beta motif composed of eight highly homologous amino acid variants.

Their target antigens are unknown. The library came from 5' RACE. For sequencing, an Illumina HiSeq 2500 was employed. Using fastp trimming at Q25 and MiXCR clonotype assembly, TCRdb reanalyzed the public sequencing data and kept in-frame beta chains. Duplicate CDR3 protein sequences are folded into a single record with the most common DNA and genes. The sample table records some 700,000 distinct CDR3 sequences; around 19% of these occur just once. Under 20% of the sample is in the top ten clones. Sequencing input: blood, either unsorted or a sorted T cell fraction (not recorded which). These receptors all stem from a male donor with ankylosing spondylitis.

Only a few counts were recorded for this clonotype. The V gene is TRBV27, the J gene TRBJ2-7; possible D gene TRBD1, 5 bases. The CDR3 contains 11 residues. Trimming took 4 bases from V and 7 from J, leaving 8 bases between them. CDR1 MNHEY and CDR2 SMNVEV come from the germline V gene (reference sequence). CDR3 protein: CASSSRQEQYF. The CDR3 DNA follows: TGTGCCAGCAGTTCTCGACAGGAGCAGTACTTC.

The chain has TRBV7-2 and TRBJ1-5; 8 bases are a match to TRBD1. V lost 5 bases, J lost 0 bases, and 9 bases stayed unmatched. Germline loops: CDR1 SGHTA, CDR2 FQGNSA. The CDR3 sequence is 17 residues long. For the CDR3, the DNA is TGTGCCAGCAGCATGGGGACAGGAGCCTATAGCAATCAGCCCCAGCATTTT. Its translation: CASSMGTGAYSNQPQHF.

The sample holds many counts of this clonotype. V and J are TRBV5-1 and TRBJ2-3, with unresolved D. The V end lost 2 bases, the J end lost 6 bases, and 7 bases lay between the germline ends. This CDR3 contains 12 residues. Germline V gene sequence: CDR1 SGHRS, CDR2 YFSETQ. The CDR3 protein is CASSFLSDTQYF. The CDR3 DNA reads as TGCGCCAGCAGCTTTTTGTCTGATACGCAGTATTTT.

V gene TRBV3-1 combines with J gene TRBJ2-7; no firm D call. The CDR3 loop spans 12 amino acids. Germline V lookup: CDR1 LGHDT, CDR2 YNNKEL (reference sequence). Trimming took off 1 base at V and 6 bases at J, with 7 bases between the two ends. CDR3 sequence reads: CASSQGGSEQYF. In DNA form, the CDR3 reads TGTGCCAGCAGCCAAGGTGGAAGCGAGCAGTACTTC.